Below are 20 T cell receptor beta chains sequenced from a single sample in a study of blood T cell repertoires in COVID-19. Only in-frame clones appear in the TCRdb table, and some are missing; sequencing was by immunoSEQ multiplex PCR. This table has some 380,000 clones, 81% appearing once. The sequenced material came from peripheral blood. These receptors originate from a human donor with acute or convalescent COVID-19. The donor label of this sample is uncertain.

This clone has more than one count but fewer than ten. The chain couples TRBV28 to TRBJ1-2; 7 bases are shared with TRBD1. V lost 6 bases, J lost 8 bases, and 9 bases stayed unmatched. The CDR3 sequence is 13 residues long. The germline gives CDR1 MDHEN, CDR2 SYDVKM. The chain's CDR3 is CASRSQGPGGYTF. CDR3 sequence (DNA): TGTGCCAGCAGGTCACAGGGGCCGGGAGGCTACACCTTC.

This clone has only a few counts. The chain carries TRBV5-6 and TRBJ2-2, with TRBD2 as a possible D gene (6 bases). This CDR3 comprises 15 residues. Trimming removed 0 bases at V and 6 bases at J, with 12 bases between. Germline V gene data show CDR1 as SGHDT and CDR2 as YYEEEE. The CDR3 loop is CASSLAGRRAGELFF. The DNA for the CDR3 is TGTGCCAGCAGCTTGGCAGGGCGGAGGGCCGGGGAGCTGTTTTTT.

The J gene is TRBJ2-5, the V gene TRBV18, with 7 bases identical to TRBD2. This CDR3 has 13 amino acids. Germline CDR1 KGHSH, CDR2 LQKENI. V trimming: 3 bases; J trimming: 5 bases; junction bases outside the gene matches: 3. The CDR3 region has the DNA TGTGCCAGCTCACCGGGACTATTCGAGACCCAGTACTTC. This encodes CASSPGLFETQYF.

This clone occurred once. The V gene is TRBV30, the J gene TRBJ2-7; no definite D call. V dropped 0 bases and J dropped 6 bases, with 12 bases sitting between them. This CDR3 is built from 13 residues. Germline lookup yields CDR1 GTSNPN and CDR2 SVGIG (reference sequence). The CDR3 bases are TGTGCCTGGAGTGTACGTGAAATCGGCGAGCAGTACTTC. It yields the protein CAWSVREIGEQYF.

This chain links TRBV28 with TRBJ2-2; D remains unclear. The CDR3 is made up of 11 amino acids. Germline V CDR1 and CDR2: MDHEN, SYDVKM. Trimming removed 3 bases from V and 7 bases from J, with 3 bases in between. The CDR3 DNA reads TGTGCCAGCAGTTTCAGCGGGGAGCTGTTTTTT. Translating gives CASSFSGELFF.

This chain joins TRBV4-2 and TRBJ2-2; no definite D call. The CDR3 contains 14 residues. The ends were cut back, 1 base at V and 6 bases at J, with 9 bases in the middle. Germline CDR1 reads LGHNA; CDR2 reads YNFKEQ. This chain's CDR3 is CASSQAGSPGELFF. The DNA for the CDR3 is TGTGCCAGCAGCCAAGCTGGCAGTCCCGGGGAGCTGTTTTTT.

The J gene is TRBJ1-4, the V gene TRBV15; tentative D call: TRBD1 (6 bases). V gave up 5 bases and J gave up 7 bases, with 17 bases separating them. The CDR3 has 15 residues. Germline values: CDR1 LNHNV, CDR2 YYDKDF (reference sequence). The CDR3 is CATSSQQGFGEKLFF. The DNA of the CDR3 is TGTGCCACCAGCTCACAGCAGGGGTTCGGTGAAAAACTGTTTTTT.

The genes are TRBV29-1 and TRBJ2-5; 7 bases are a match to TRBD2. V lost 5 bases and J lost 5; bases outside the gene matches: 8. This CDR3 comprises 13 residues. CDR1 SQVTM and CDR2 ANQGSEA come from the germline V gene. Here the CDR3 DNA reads TGCAGCGTTCCCCGGGGAGGGCGGGAGACCCAGTACTTC. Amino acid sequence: CSVPRGGRETQYF.

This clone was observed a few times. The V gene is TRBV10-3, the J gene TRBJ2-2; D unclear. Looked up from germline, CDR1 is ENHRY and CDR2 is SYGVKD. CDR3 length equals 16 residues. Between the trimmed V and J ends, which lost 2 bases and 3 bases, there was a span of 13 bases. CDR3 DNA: TGTGCCATCAGTGAGACGGTCGGCGGATACACCGGGGAGCTGTTTTTT. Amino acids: CAISETVGGYTGELFF.

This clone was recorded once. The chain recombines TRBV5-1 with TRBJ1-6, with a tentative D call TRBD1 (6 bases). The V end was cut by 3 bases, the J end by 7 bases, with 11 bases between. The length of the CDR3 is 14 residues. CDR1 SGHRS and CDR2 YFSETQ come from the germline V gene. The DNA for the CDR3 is TGCGCCAGCAGCTCCGGGACACTGAATTCACCCCTCCACTTT. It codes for CASSSGTLNSPLHF. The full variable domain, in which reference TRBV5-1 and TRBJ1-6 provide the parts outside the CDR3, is KAGVTQTPRYLIKTRGQQVTLSCSPISGHRSVSWYQQTPGQGLQFLFEYFSETQRNKGNFPGRFSGRQFSNSRSEMNVSTLELGDSALYLCASSSGTLNSPLHFGNGTRLTVT.

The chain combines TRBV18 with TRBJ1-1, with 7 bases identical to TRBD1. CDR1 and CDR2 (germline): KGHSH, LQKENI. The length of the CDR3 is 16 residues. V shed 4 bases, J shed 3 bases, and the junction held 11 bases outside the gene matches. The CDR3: CASSRDSPLGYTEAFF. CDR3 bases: TGTGCCAGCTCACGGGACAGCCCCCTAGGGTACACTGAAGCTTTCTTT. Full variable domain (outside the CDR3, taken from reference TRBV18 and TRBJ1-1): NAGVMQNPRHLVRRRGQEARLRCSPMKGHSHVYWYRQLPEEGLKFMVYLQKENIIDESGMPKERFSAEFPKEGPSILRIQQVVRGDSAAYFCASSRDSPLGYTEAFFGQGTRLTVV.

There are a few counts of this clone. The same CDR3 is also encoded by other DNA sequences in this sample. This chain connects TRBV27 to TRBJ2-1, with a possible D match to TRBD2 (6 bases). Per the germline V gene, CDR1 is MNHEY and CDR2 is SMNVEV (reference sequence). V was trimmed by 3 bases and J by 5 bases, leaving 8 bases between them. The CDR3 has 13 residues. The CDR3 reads CASSLGLHNEQFF. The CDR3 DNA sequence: TGTGCCAGCAGTTTGGGACTCCACAATGAGCAGTTCTTC.

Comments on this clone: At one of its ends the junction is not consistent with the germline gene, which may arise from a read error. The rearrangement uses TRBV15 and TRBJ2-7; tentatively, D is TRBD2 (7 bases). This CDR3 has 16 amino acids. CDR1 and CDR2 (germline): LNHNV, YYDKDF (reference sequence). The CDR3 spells CATSRGGGRGRGEQYF. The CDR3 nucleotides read TGCGCCACCAGCAGAGGGGGGGGCAGGGGAAGAGGCGAGCAGTACTTC.

The CDR3 DNA reads TGTGCCAGCACTCGAGGGGGCTCCTATAATTCACCCCTCCACTTT. This gives the protein CASTRGGSYNSPLHF. The V and J genes are TRBV28 and TRBJ1-6, with a possible D match to TRBD1 (6 bases). The germline V and J ends were trimmed by 7 bases and 0 bases, with 10 bases remaining between them. The CDR3 length is 15 residues. Germline assignment: CDR1 MDHEN and CDR2 SYDVKM.

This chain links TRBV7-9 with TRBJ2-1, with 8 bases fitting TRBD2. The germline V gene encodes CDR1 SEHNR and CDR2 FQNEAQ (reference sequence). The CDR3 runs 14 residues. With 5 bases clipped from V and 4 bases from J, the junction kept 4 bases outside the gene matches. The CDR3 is CASSPGLGYNEQFF. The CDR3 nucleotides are TGTGCCAGCAGCCCGGGACTAGGGTACAATGAGCAGTTCTTC. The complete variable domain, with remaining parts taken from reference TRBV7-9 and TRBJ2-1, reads DTGVSQNPRHKITKRGQNVTFRCDPISEHNRLYWYRQTLGQGPEFLTYFQNEAQLEKSRLLSDRFSAERPKGSFSTLEIQRTEQGDSAMYLCASSPGLGYNEQFFGPGTRLTVL.

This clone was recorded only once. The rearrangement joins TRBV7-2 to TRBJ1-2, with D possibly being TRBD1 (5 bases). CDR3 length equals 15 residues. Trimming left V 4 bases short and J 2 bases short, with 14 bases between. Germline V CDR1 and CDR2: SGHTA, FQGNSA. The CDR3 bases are TGTGCCAGCAGCTCCCGATGGGGGGTAAACTATGGCTACACCTTC. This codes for CASSSRWGVNYGYTF.

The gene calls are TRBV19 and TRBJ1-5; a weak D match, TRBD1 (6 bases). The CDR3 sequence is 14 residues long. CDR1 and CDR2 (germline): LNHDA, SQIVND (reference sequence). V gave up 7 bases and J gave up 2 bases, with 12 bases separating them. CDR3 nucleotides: TGTGCCAGTACCCAGGGGTTCGGCAATCAGCCCCAGCATTTT. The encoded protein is CASTQGFGNQPQHF. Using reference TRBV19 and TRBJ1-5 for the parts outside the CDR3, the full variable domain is DGGITQSPKYLFRKEGQNVTLSCEQNLNHDAMYWYRQDPGQGLRLIYYSQIVNDFQKGDIAEGYSVSREKKESFPLTVTSAQKNPTAFYLCASTQGFGNQPQHFGDGTRLSIL.

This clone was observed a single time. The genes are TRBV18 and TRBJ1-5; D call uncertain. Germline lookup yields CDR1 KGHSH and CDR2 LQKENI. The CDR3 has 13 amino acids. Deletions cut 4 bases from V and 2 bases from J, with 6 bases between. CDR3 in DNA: TGTGCCAGCTCACGTGGCCGCAATCAGCCCCAGCATTTT. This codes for CASSRGRNQPQHF.

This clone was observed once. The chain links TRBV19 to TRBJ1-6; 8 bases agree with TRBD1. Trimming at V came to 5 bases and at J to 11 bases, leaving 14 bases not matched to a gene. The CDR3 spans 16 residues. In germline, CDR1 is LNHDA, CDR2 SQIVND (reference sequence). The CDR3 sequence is CASSPPGTGPLTPLHF. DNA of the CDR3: TGTGCCAGTAGTCCCCCCGGGACAGGCCCTTTGACACCCCTCCACTTT.

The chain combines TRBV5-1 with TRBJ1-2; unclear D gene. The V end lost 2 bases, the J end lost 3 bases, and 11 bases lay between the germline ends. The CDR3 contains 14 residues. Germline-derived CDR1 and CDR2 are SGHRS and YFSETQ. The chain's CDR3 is CASSFKAEYYGYTF. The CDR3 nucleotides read TGCGCCAGCAGCTTTAAGGCGGAGTACTATGGCTACACCTTC. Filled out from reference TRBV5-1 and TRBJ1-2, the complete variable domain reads KAGVTQTPRYLIKTRGQQVTLSCSPISGHRSVSWYQQTPGQGLQFLFEYFSETQRNKGNFPGRFSGRQFSNSRSEMNVSTLELGDSALYLCASSFKAEYYGYTFGSGTRLTVV.